Listed below are T cell receptor beta chains from one sample, sequenced in a study of CD8+CD57+ T cells in acquired aplastic anemia. TCRdb re-called the reads with MiXCR, one entry per CDR3 protein. Here the sample spans about 240,000 distinct CDR3 sequences, around 45% being singletons. The material sequenced was sorted CD4+, CD8+, or CD8+CD57+ T cells (not recorded which) from PBMCs. All receptors derive from a human donor with aplastic anemia. Each CDR3 is given with its conserved first and last residue. The order of the fields is V gene, D gene, clone size, J gene, CDR3 DNA, CDR3 protein. The D gene is left open where the match is weak. Size is stated for part of the rows, as once, few or many counts, or as a class when the clone is expanded.

TRBV6-2/TRBV6-3,.,.,TRBJ1-2,TGTGCCAGCAGCTCCGGACTGTCCTATGGCTACACCTTC,CASSSGLSYGYTF
TRBV20-1,TRBD2,many,TRBJ2-1,TGCAGTGCTAGAGATCGACTAGCGTCGAATGAGCAGTTCTTC,CSARDRLASNEQFF
TRBV15,.,once,TRBJ1-1,TGTGCCACCAGCTCGCACACACAGGGCTTTGAGGTGACAAAGAACACTGAAGTTTTCTTT,CATSSHTQGFEVTKNTEVFF
TRBV7-9,.,.,TRBJ2-7,TGTGCCAGCAGCCAAGGCGGAGGAGTCGGCTACGAGCAGTACTTC,CASSQGGGVGYEQYF
TRBV27,.,few,TRBJ2-1,TGTGCCAGCAGTTTAAGGGGTTCCAAGGATGAGCAGTTCTTC,CASSLRGSKDEQFF
TRBV7-8,TRBD2,.,TRBJ2-3,TGTGCCAGCAGCTTAGCTCGTGCCAGCGGGAGGAACACAGATACGCAGTATTTT,CASSLARASGRNTDTQYF
TRBV20-1,TRBD1,many,TRBJ1-5,TGCAGTGCTAGAGTGACCGGGACAGATTATAGCAATCAGCCCCAGCATTTT,CSARVTGTDYSNQPQHF
TRBV10-3,.,few,TRBJ2-7,TGTGCCATCAGTTTAAACGGCCAGGTGGGACACGAGCAGTACTTC,CAISLNGQVGHEQYF
TRBV25-1,.,.,TRBJ2-7,TGTGCCAGCAATCGCGAGCAGTACTTC,CASNREQYF
TRBV20-1,.,.,TRBJ1-5,TGCAGTGCTAGAGAGGGCCAGCCCGGGCAGCCCCAGCATTTT,CSAREGQPGQPQHF
TRBV5-1,.,.,TRBJ1-1,TGCGCCAGCAGCCCGACACTGGGTACCAGCACTGAAGCTTCCTTT,CASSPTLGTSTEASF
TRBV20-1,TRBD1,.,TRBJ2-7,TGCAGTGCTAGAGAAGGGACAGGCCTCTCCGAGCAGTACTTC,CSAREGTGLSEQYF
TRBV11-2,.,many,TRBJ1-6,TGTGCCAGCAGCTCCAGCGGGGACTCGCATTCACCCCTCCACTTT,CASSSSGDSHSPLHF
TRBV4-1,TRBD2,many,TRBJ2-7,TGCGCCAGCAGCCACCGACTAGCGGGAGTAACCAACGAGCAGTACTTC,CASSHRLAGVTNEQYF
TRBV2,.,.,TRBJ1-2,TGTGCCAGCAGTCCGGGACCCTGGATCTATGGCTACACCTTC,CASSPGPWIYGYTF
TRBV9,TRBD2,.,TRBJ2-2,TGTGCCAGCAGCACCCGAGGGACTAGCGGGGCCTACCGGGCCACCGGGGAGCTGTTTTTT,CASSTRGTSGAYRATGELFF
TRBV20-1,.,.,TRBJ2-5,TGCAGTGCTAGGACGGAGTTCCAAGAGACCCAGTACTTC,CSARTEFQETQYF
TRBV4-1,.,many,TRBJ2-5,TGCGCCAGCAGCCAAATTGGGTCGTGGGAGACCCAGTACTTC,CASSQIGSWETQYF
TRBV9,.,many,TRBJ2-3,TGTGCCAGCAGCGGAGGGACGGGCTACACAGATACGCAGTATTTT,CASSGGTGYTDTQYF
TRBV25-1,TRBD1,.,TRBJ2-7,TGTGCCAGCAGTGAATCCCGACAGGGGGGGCCTTACGAGCAGTACTTC,CASSESRQGGPYEQYF
TRBV15,.,.,TRBJ1-2,TGTGCCACCAGCAGAGCCAGAACTAACTATGGCTACACCTTC,CATSRARTNYGYTF